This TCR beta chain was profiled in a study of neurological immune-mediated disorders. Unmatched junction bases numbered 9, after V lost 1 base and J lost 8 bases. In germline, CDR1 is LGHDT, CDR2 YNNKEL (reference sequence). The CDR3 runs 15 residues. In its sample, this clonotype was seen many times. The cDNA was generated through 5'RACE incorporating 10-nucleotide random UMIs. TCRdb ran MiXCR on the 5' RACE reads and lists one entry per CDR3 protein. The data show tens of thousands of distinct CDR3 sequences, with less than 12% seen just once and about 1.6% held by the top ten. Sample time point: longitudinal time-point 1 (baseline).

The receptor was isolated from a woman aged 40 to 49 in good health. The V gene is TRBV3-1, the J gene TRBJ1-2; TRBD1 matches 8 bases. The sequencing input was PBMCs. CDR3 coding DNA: TGTGCCAGCAGCCAAGGACAGGGGAGAGAGTACGGCTACACCTTC. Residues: CASSQGQGREYGYTF.